In this sample, the clone carrying this T cell receptor (beta chain) turned up many times. Germline lookup yields CDR1 WSHSY and CDR2 SAAADI. The CDR3 contains 15 residues. The ends were cut back, 2 bases at V and 5 bases at J, with 12 bases in the middle. Localized lung adenocarcinoma, a non-small cell lung cancer, affected the donors. This sample is drawn from a study of CD4 and CD8 cells across lung adenocarcinoma regions. TCRdb reanalysed the PCR reads using MiXCR and keeps one entry per CDR3 protein. The table has about 19,000 distinct CDR3 sequences, about 46% seen once. This chain joins TRBV10-2 and TRBJ2-2; maybe TRBD1 (6 bases). This sequence was found in a male donor with lung adenocarcinoma. The CD4 and CD8 labels of this study may be unreliable. The material sequenced was CD4+ T cells from the margin of a lung tumor. CDR3 in amino acids: CASSEAGAWTGELFF. The CDR3 DNA follows: TGCGCCAGCAGTGAGGCAGGGGCGTGGACCGGGGAGCTGTTTTTT.